This T cell receptor beta chain was profiled in a study of blood T cells in healthy people across ages. A word on this clonotype: Its antigen is not identified.

Germline V CDR1 and CDR2: DFQATT, SNEGSKA (reference sequence). The V gene end was trimmed by 6 bases and the J gene end by 0 bases; junction bases not matched to a gene: 9. There are 17 residues in the CDR3. The sample providers were healthy Caucasian people from Russia, aged about 6 to 90. Study-level results: The long-lived group displayed more naive CD4+ cells, plus higher diversity, than the aged donors did. One million T cells yielded diversity estimates that were considered underestimates.

The use of a sample-barcoded 5' primer and a J-beta primer mix characterized a second PCR of about 7 to 12 cycles. TCRdb re-analysed the 5' RACE reads in MiXCR, keeping a single row per CDR3 protein. The data show 350,000 to 450,000 distinct CDR3 sequences, with approximately 52% seen just once and 51% held by the top ten. The chain has TRBV20-1 and TRBJ2-1; TRBD1 aligns across 12 bases. Sequenced input: blood. This TCR was sampled from a man aged 60 to 69 in good health. CDR3 protein: CSAPGQGAPSSYNEQFF. CDR3 nucleotides: TGCAGTGCCCCGGGACAGGGGGCCCCCAGCTCCTACAATGAGCAGTTCTTC.